This entry lists 3 T cell receptor beta chains sequenced from one sample in a study of blood T cell repertoires in COVID-19. The repertoire was sequenced with immunoSEQ multiplex PCR; TCRdb's copy has only in-frame clones and lacks some. The data show some 250,000 clones, approximately 90% seen once. Sample: PBMCs or T cells enriched from blood (not recorded which). The receptors derive from a man between 40 and 49 years old who had recovered from COVID-19.

This chain connects TRBV4-3 to TRBJ2-3; 7 positions agree with TRBD2. The CDR3 sequence is 21 residues long. With 4 bases clipped from V and 3 bases from J, the junction kept 25 bases outside the gene matches. The germline V gene encodes CDR1 LGHNA and CDR2 YSLEER. The CDR3 here is CASSPGWRQGREGWTTDTQYF. Written as DNA, the CDR3 is TGCGCCAGCAGCCCTGGGTGGAGGCAGGGAAGGGAGGGGTGGACAACAGATACGCAGTATTTT.

The rearrangement joins TRBV7-9 to TRBJ2-6; 8 bases are a match to TRBD1. The CDR3 extends over 17 amino acids. The V and J ends lost 5 bases and 0 bases, in that order; junction bases with no gene match: 6. The V gene's germline CDR1 is SEHNR and CDR2 FQNEAQ (reference sequence). DNA of the CDR3: TGTGCCAGCAGCCCCCAGGGGGCCCCCTCTGGGGCCAACGTCCTGACTTTC. It yields the protein CASSPQGAPSGANVLTF.

V and J are TRBV18 and TRBJ1-1, with a tentative D call TRBD1 (6 bases). The CDR3 runs to 15 residues. V was pared by 1 base and J by 2 bases, with 11 bases between. The germline V gene encodes CDR1 KGHSH and CDR2 LQKENI. CDR3 sequence (DNA): TGTGCCAGCTCACCACAGTCTGGGGGCAACACTGAAGCTTTCTTT. This translates into CASSPQSGGNTEAFF.